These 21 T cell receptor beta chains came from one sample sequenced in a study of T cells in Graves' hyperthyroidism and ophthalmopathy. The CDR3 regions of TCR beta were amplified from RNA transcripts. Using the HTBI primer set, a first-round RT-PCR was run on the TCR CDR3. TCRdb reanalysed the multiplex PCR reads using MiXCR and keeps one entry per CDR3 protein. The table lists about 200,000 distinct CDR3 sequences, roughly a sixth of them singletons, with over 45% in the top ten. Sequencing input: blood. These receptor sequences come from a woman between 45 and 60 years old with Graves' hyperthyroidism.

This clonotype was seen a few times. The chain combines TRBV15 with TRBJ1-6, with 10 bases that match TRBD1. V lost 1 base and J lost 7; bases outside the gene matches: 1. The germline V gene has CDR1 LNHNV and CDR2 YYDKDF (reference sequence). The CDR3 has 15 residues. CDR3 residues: CATSRGTGGNSPLHF. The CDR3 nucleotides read TGTGCCACCAGCAGAGGGACAGGGGGGAATTCACCCCTCCACTTT.

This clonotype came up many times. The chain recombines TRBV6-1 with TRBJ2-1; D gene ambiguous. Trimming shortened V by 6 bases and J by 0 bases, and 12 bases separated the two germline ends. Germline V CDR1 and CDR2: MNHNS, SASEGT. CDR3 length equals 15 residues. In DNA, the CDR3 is TGTGCCAGCAGGACACGTTATAGCTCCTACAATGAGCAGTTCTTC. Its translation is CASRTRYSSYNEQFF.

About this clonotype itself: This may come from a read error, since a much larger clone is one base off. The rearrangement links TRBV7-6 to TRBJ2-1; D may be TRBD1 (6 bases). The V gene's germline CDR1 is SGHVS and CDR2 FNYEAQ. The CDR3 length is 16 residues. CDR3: CAGSLQGMSVYNEQFF. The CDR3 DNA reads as TGTGCCGGCAGCTTACAGGGTATGTCTGTGTACAATGAGCAGTTCTTC.

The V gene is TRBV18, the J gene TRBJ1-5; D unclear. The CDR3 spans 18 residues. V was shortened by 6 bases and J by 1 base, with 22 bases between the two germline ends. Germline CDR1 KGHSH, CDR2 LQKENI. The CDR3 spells CASSQSSTGITSNQPQHF. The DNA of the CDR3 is TGTGCCAGCTCTCAATCTTCAACCGGGATAACGAGCAATCAGCCCCAGCATTTT.

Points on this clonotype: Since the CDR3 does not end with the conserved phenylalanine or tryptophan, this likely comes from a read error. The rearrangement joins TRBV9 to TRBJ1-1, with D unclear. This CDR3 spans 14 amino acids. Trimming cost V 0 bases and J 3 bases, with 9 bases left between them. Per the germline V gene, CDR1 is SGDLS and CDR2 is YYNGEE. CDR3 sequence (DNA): TGTGCCAGCAGCGTAGGCGAGATACACACTGAAGCTTTCCTT. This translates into CASSVGEIHTEAFL.

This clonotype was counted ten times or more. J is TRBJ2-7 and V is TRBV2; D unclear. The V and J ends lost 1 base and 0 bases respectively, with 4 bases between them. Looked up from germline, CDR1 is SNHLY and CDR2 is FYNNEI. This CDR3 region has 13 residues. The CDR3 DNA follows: TGTGCCAGCAGTGAAGTACACTCCTACGAGCAGTACTTC. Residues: CASSEVHSYEQYF.

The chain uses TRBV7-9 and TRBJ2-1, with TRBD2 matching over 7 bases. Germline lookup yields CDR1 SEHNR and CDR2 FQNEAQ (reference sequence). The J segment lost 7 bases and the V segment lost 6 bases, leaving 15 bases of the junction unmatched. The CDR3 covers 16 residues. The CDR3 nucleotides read TGTGCCAGCAGGCCCTTACCCGTCGCCGGGGGGAATGAGCAGTTCTTC. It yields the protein CASRPLPVAGGNEQFF.

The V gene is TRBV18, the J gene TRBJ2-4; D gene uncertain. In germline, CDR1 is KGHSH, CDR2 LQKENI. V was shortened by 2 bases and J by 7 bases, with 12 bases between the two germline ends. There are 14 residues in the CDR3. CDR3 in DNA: TGTGCCAGCTCACCAAATCAAGGAATGAACATTCAGTACTTC. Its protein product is CASSPNQGMNIQYF.

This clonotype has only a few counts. For the CDR3, the DNA is TGTGCCATCAGTGAGTCTGGGGGAGGGGAGACCCAGTACTTC. It is translated as CAISESGGGETQYF. This rearrangement joins TRBV10-3 to TRBJ2-5; the match to TRBD2 covers 7 bases. Germline CDR1 is ENHRY and CDR2 is SYGVKD. V was clipped by 0 bases and J by 5 bases; unmatched bases: 3. The CDR3 is made up of 14 amino acids.

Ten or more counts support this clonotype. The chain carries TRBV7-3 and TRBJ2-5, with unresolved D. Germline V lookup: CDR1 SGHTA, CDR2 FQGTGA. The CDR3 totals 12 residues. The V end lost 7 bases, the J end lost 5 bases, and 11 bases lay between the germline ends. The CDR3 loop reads CASTMPAETQYF. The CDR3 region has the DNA TGTGCCAGCACCATGCCGGCGGAGACCCAGTACTTC. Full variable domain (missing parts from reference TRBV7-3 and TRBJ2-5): GAGVSQTPSNKVTEKGKYVELRCDPISGHTALYWYRQSLGQGPEFLIYFQGTGAADDSGLPNDRFFAVRPEGSVSTLKIQRTERGDSAVYLCASTMPAETQYFGPGTRLLVL.

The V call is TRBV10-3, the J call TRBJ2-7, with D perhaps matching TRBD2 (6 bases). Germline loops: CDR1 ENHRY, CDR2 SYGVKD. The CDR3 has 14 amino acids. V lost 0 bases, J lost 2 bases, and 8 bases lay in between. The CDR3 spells CAISESSGTYEQYF. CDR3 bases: TGTGCCATCAGTGAGTCTAGCGGAACCTACGAGCAGTACTTC.

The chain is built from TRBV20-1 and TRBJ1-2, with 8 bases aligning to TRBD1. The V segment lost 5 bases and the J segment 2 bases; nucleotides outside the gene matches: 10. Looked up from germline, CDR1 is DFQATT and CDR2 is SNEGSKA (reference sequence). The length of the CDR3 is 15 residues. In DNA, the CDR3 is TGCAGTGCTTTCTTAAACAGGGGGAGGAACTATGGCTACACCTTC. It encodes CSAFLNRGRNYGYTF.

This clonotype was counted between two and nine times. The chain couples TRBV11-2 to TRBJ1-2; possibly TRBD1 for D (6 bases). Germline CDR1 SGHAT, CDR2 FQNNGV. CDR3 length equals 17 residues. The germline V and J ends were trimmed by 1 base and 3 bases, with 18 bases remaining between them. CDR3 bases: TGTGCCAGCAGCTTAGGCACCGGGGGGGCTTGGGACTATGGCTACACCTTC. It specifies CASSLGTGGAWDYGYTF.

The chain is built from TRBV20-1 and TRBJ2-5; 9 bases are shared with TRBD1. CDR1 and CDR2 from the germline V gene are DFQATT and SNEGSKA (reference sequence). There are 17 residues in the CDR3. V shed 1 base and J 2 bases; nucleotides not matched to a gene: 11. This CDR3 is CSARAPTGTGSQETQYF. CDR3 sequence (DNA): TGCAGTGCTAGAGCACCAACCGGGACAGGGTCTCAAGAGACCCAGTACTTC.

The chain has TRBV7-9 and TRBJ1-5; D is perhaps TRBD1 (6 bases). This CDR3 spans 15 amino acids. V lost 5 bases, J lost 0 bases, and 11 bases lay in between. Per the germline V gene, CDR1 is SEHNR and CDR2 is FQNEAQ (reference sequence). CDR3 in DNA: TGTGCCAGCAGCGACGGGGGCTATAGCAATCAGCCCCAGCATTTT. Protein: CASSDGGYSNQPQHF.

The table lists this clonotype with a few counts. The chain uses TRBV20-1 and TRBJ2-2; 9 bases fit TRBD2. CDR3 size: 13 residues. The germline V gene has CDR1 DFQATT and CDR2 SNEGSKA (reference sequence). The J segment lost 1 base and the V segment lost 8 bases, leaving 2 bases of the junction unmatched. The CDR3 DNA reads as TGCAGTCCGCGGGAGGGGAACACCGGGGAGCTGTTTTTT. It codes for CSPREGNTGELFF.

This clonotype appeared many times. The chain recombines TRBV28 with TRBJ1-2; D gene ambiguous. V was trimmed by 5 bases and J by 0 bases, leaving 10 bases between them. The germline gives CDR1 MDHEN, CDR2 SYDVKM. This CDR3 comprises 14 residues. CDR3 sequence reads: CASSLLSANYGYTF. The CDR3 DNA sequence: TGTGCCAGCAGTCTTCTCTCAGCTAACTATGGCTACACCTTC.

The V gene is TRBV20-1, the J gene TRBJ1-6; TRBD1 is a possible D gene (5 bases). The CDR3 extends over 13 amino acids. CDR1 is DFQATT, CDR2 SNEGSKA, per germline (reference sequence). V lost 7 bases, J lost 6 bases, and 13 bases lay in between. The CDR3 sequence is CSGGHRVNSPLHF. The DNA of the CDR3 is TGCAGTGGTGGACACCGTGTTAATTCACCCCTCCACTTT.

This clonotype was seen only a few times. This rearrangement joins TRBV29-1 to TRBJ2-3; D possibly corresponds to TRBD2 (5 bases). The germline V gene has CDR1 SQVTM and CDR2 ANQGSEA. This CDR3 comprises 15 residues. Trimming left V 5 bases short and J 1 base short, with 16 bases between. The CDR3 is CSVLGVGRRTDTQYF. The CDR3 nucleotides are TGCAGCGTTCTCGGGGTGGGCCGACGCACAGATACGCAGTATTTT.

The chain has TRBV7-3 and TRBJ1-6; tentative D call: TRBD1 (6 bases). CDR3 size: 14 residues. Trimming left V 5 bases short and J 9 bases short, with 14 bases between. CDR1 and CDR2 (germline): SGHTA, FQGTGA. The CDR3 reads CASSKQGGGSPLHF. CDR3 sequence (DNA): TGTGCCAGCAGCAAACAGGGAGGTGGTTCACCCCTCCACTTT.

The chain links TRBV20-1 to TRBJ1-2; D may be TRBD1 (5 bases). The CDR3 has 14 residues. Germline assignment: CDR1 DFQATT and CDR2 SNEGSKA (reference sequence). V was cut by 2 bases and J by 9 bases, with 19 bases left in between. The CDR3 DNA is TGCAGTGCTAGACATACAGGTTCCGGGAGTAGCTACACCTTC. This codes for CSARHTGSGSSYTF.